One sample yielded the 20 T cell receptor beta chains listed below, sequenced in a study of spatial heterogeneity in lung cancer. The time point was: sample taken at primary tumor resection. Whole RNA came from tumor, nontumor lung or frozen PBMC and was sequenced without being sorted. TCRdb fed the 5' RACE reads into MiXCR, producing one record per CDR3 protein. The sample contains more than 35,000 distinct CDR3 sequences, less than 5.5% of which appear only once. The sequencing used PBMCs, collected at surgery. Every receptor here comes from a female donor with early-stage non-small cell lung cancer.

Many counts were recorded for this clonotype. The V call is TRBV27, the J call TRBJ1-4; tentative D call: TRBD1 (5 bases). The length of the CDR3 is 14 residues. Germline loops: CDR1 MNHEY, CDR2 SMNVEV (reference sequence). Trimming shortened V by 6 bases and J by 4 bases, and 12 bases separated the two germline ends. In DNA form, the CDR3 reads TGTGCCAGCAGGAGCGGGGGAAGTAATGAAAAACTGTTTTTT. This gives the protein CASRSGGSNEKLFF. Filled out from reference TRBV27 and TRBJ1-4, the complete variable domain reads EAQVTQNPRYLITVTGKKLTVTCSQNMNHEYMSWYRQDPGLGLRQIYYSMNVEVTDKGDVPEGYKVSRKEKRNFPLILESPSPNQTSLYFCASRSGGSNEKLFFGSGTQLSVL.

This clonotype was seen at least ten times. V is TRBV20-1 and J is TRBJ1-6; maybe TRBD1 (5 bases). Trimming removed 5 bases at V and 2 bases at J, with 13 bases between. Germline assignment: CDR1 DFQATT and CDR2 SNEGSKA (reference sequence). The CDR3 contains 15 residues. CDR3 bases: TGCAGTGCTGAGTCCGACAGCCCCTATAATTCACCCCTCCACTTT. Residues: CSAESDSPYNSPLHF.

This clonotype was recorded many times. This chain links TRBV29-1 with TRBJ1-1; tentatively, D is TRBD1 (6 bases). The V gene lost 6 bases and the J gene lost 1 base, with 12 bases spanning the gap. Germline CDR1 reads SQVTM; CDR2 reads ANQGSEA. The CDR3 loop spans 13 amino acids. This CDR3 is CSVMRTENTEAFF. CDR3 in DNA: TGCAGCGTAATGAGGACAGAGAACACTGAAGCTTTCTTT. The full variable domain, in which reference TRBV29-1 and TRBJ1-1 provide the parts outside the CDR3, is SAVISQKPSRDICQRGTSLTIQCQVDSQVTMMFWYRQQPGQSLTLIATANQGSEATYESGFVIDKFPISRPNLTFSTLTVSNMSPEDSSIYLCSVMRTENTEAFFGQGTRLTVV.

The chain has TRBV5-1 and TRBJ2-5; maybe TRBD2 (6 bases). The V end lost 4 bases, the J end lost 1 base, and 14 bases lay between the germline ends. CDR1 and CDR2 from the germline V gene are SGHRS and YFSETQ. This CDR3 spans 15 amino acids. The CDR3 DNA follows: TGCGCCAGCAGCCATCTGGGGGGACCCCAAGAGACCCAGTACTTC. Amino acids: CASSHLGGPQETQYF. The full variable domain, with the rest looked up from reference TRBV5-1 and TRBJ2-5, is KAGVTQTPRYLIKTRGQQVTLSCSPISGHRSVSWYQQTPGQGLQFLFEYFSETQRNKGNFPGRFSGRQFSNSRSEMNVSTLELGDSALYLCASSHLGGPQETQYFGPGTRLLVL.

This clonotype was found many times. This rearrangement joins TRBV28 to TRBJ1-6; maybe TRBD1 (6 bases). The V end was cut by 4 bases, the J end by 7 bases, with 14 bases between. The germline V gene has CDR1 MDHEN and CDR2 SYDVKM. The CDR3 loop spans 15 amino acids. The CDR3 region is CASSSRGLQNSPLHF. The CDR3 region has the DNA TGTGCCAGCAGTTCCAGGGGCCTCCAGAATTCACCCCTCCACTTT.

This clonotype was seen repeatedly, ten times or more. This chain connects TRBV11-2 to TRBJ1-1, with D uncertain. Looked up from germline, CDR1 is SGHAT and CDR2 is FQNNGV. Trimming removed 0 bases from V and 2 bases from J, with 10 bases in between. The CDR3 runs to 15 residues. CDR3 residues: CASSLEQFKNTEAFF. The CDR3 DNA reads TGTGCCAGCAGCTTAGAACAGTTTAAAAACACTGAAGCTTTCTTT.

In the case of this clonotype: A much larger clone is a single base away; this may be a read error. The CDR3 DNA reads as TGTGCCAGCAGCCAGCGGAAGGGAGCGGGGGGCCGAACGGAGTCCCAGTACTTC. It codes for CASSQRKGAGGRTESQYF. The V gene is TRBV14, the J gene TRBJ2-5; 9 nucleotides match TRBD2. The CDR3 sequence is 18 residues long. Germline CDR1 and CDR2: SGHDN and FVKESK. V was pared by 3 bases and J by 9 bases, with 20 bases of the junction left unmatched.

This clonotype was seen more than once but under ten times. J is TRBJ2-5 and V is TRBV12-3 or TRBV12-4; 8 nucleotides line up with TRBD1. The V gene end was trimmed by 7 bases and the J gene end by 1 base; junction bases not matched to a gene: 8. The CDR3 loop spans 15 amino acids. The CDR3 protein is CASTPGGRTQETQYF. CDR3 sequence (DNA): TGTGCCAGCACCCCAGGGGGCCGAACCCAAGAGACCCAGTACTTC.

Ten or more counts support this clonotype. V gene TRBV18 combines with J gene TRBJ1-2, with 7 bases aligning to TRBD1. Unmatched junction bases numbered 0, after V lost 3 bases and J lost 2 bases. The CDR3 length is 13 residues. In germline, CDR1 is KGHSH, CDR2 LQKENI. This chain's CDR3 is CASSPTGNYGYTF. Here the CDR3 DNA reads TGTGCCAGCTCACCGACAGGGAACTATGGCTACACCTTC.

The sample holds many counts of this clonotype. This chain joins TRBV9 and TRBJ2-1, with TRBD2 identical over 12 bases. V shed 0 bases and J 11 bases; nucleotides not matched to a gene: 12. Per germline, CDR1 SGDLS and CDR2 YYNGEE. The CDR3 loop spans 17 amino acids. CDR3 loop: CASSVATLASGGDQQFF. The DNA for the CDR3 is TGTGCCAGCAGCGTAGCTACTCTGGCTAGCGGGGGGGATCAGCAGTTCTTC.

This clonotype was detected many times. V usage is TRBV24-1 and J usage is TRBJ2-1, with D unresolved. The V end lost 1 base, the J end lost 8 bases, and 8 bases lay between the germline ends. The CDR3 loop spans 13 amino acids. Germline assignment: CDR1 KGHDR and CDR2 SFDVKD. CDR3 coding DNA: TGTGCCACCAGTGATTTCTGGGTTTATGAGCAGTTCTTC. Protein sequence: CATSDFWVYEQFF.

This clonotype has just a few counts. The genes are TRBV6-5 and TRBJ1-2, with D perhaps TRBD1 (5 bases). Between the trimmed V and J ends, which lost 0 bases and 2 bases, there was a span of 10 bases. CDR1 is MNHEY, CDR2 SVGAGI, per germline. CDR3 length: 15 amino acids. The CDR3 DNA follows: TGTGCCAGCAGTTACTCGTACGGGGGAAACTATGGCTACACCTTC. It yields the protein CASSYSYGGNYGYTF.

The chain recombines TRBV5-4 with TRBJ1-1; a possible D gene is TRBD1 (5 bases). V was shortened by 4 bases and J by 2 bases, with 18 bases between the two germline ends. Germline V gene sequence: CDR1 SGHNT, CDR2 YYREEE (reference sequence). This CDR3 is 16 amino acids long. For the CDR3, the DNA is TGTGCCAGCAGCCCCCCCTTCCTTAGGGGAAACACTGAAGCTTTCTTT. Amino acid sequence: CASSPPFLRGNTEAFF.

This clonotype was seen ten or more times. The chain links TRBV7-6 to TRBJ2-3; D is unresolved. This CDR3 region has 15 residues. CDR1 is SGHVS, CDR2 FNYEAQ, per germline. V dropped 2 bases and J dropped 0 bases, with 9 bases sitting between them. In DNA, the CDR3 is TGTGCCAGCAGCTTAAATCGGCAGAGCACAGATACGCAGTATTTT. It specifies CASSLNRQSTDTQYF.

This clonotype has ten or more counts. The chain carries TRBV6-5 and TRBJ2-3; TRBD1 is a possible D gene (6 bases). CDR3 length: 14 amino acids. Trimming stripped 7 bases from V and 2 bases from J, with 13 bases between. Germline V gene lookup returns CDR1 MNHEY and CDR2 SVGAGI. The CDR3 loop reads CASNERQVTDTQYF. The CDR3 DNA sequence: TGTGCCAGCAACGAACGACAGGTCACAGATACGCAGTATTTT.

This clonotype was seen many times. The chain has TRBV10-3 and TRBJ2-7; TRBD1 aligns across 8 bases. From germline, CDR1 is ENHRY and CDR2 SYGVKD. The J segment lost 2 bases and the V segment lost 2 bases, leaving 26 bases of the junction unmatched. The CDR3 loop spans 22 amino acids. The CDR3 here is CAISEPNQRSRARSGGPYEQYF. In nucleotides, the CDR3 is TGTGCCATCAGTGAGCCCAACCAGCGGTCCAGGGCTAGGTCAGGGGGCCCCTACGAGCAGTACTTC.

Many counts were recorded for this clonotype. The chain has TRBV12-3 or TRBV12-4 and TRBJ1-1; D may be TRBD1 (5 bases). CDR3 length equals 13 residues. Trimming took 2 bases from V and 11 from J, leaving 15 bases between them. The CDR3 spells CASSLYQGPGAFF. The DNA of the CDR3 is TGTGCCAGCAGTTTATACCAGGGCCCGGGGGCTTTCTTT.

This clonotype was recorded many times. The rearrangement uses TRBV5-4 and TRBJ2-5; unclear D gene. The CDR3 totals 13 residues. Germline V gene lookup returns CDR1 SGHNT and CDR2 YYREEE (reference sequence). V lost 3 bases and J lost 4, with 10 bases in between. As DNA, the CDR3 is TGTGCCAGCAGCTCAGAGACGGGAGAGACCCAGTACTTC. It encodes CASSSETGETQYF.

This clonotype was seen ten or more times. V and J are TRBV7-9 and TRBJ1-5; 8 bases agree with TRBD1. CDR3 length equals 14 residues. V lost 4 bases to trimming and J lost 5 bases; unmatched junction nucleotides: 4. Germline V lookup: CDR1 SEHNR, CDR2 FQNEAQ (reference sequence). CDR3 protein: CASSWDRRDQPQHF. CDR3 nucleotides: TGTGCCAGCAGCTGGGACAGGAGGGATCAGCCCCAGCATTTT.

This clonotype has at least ten counts. This sequence joins TRBV20-1 and TRBJ1-1; 12 bases align to TRBD1. Per the germline V gene, CDR1 is DFQATT and CDR2 is SNEGSKA (reference sequence). CDR3 length: 15 amino acids. The V gene end was trimmed by 7 bases and the J gene end by 4 bases; junction bases not matched to a gene: 10. The CDR3 is CSVPGQGAGSTEAFF. The CDR3 nucleotides are TGCAGTGTTCCGGGACAGGGGGCCGGGAGCACTGAAGCTTTCTTT.